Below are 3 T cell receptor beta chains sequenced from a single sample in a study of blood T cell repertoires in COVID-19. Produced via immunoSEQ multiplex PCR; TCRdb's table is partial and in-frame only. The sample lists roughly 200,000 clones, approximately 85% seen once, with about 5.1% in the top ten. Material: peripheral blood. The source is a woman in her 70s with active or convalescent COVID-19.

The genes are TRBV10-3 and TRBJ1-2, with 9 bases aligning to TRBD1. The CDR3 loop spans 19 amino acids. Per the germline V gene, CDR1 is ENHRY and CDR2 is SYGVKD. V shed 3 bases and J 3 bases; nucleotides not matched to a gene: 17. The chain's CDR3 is CAISDPNPGQGYRDYGYTF. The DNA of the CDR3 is TGTGCCATCAGTGACCCCAATCCGGGACAGGGATATCGGGACTATGGCTACACCTTC.

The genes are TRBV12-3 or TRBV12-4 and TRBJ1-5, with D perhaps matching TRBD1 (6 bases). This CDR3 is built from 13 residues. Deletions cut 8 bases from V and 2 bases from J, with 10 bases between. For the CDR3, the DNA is TGTGCCAGCGTTGGACAGCGCAATCAGCCCCAGCATTTT. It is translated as CASVGQRNQPQHF.

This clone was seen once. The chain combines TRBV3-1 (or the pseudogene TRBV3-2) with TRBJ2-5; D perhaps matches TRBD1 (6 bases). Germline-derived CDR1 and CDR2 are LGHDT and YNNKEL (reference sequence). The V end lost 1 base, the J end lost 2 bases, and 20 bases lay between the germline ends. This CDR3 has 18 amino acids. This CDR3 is CASSQVGGRGWQQETQYF. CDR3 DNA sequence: TGTGCCAGCAGCCAAGTGGGCGGCAGGGGCTGGCAACAAGAGACCCAGTACTTC.